Each of the 23 T cell receptor beta chains below was sequenced from the same sample in a study of beta chain features in type 1 diabetes. Study findings and constraints: There was a moderate but significant shortening of TCRB CDR3s in all four CD4+ subsets of Type 1 diabetes patients.

Their antigens remain unidentified. Expressed TCRB transcripts got sequenced, as all isolated RNA was reverse transcribed. The repertoire was sequenced with immunoSEQ multiplex PCR; TCRdb's copy has only in-frame clones and lacks some. The sample includes hundreds of thousands of clones, over 12% of them seen just once. The sequenced material came from naive CD4+ T cells from blood. Source of these receptors: a man younger than 30 with type 1 diabetes.

This clone was observed a few times. This CDR3 is also generated by other DNA sequences in the sample. The chain has TRBV20-1 and TRBJ2-5; perhaps TRBD2 as D (5 bases). This CDR3 region has 11 residues. With 5 bases removed from V and 5 bases from J, the gap between germline ends came to 9 bases. In germline, CDR1 is DFQATT, CDR2 SNEGSKA (reference sequence). DNA for the CDR3: TGCAGTGCTTCCGGGGTGGAGACCCAGTACTTC. Translating gives CSASGVETQYF.

The chain has TRBV18 and TRBJ2-2, with 10 positions matching TRBD1. V gave up 3 bases and J gave up 7 bases; unmatched junction bases: 2. Germline values: CDR1 KGHSH, CDR2 LQKENI. The CDR3 length is 14 residues. CDR3 region: CASSPGQGIGELFF. The CDR3, as DNA: TGTGCCAGCTCACCGGGACAGGGGATCGGGGAGCTGTTTTTT.

This sequence joins TRBV7-3 and TRBJ2-7; maybe TRBD1 (5 bases). The CDR3 loop spans 13 amino acids. Germline CDR1 is SGHTA and CDR2 is FQGTGA. V was pared by 1 base and J by 5 bases, with 9 bases between. This chain's CDR3 is CASSLSLGDEQYF. CDR3 in DNA: TGTGCCAGCAGCTTAAGTTTAGGGGACGAGCAGTACTTC.

The CDR3 reads CASSPQLAGGRGTQYF. CDR3 sequence (DNA): TGTGCCAGCAGTCCTCAACTAGCGGGGGGGCGGGGGACCCAGTACTTC. The gene calls are TRBV27 and TRBJ2-5; 13 positions match TRBD2. Trimming took 5 bases from V and 7 from J; bases not matched to a gene: 10. Germline V gene data show CDR1 as MNHEY and CDR2 as SMNVEV (reference sequence). The CDR3 length is 16 residues.

The rearrangement joins TRBV4-2 to TRBJ2-1; tentative D call: TRBD2 (5 bases). V was pared by 1 base and J by 4 bases, with 8 bases between. The CDR3 consists of 14 residues. CDR1 and CDR2 from the germline V gene are LGHNA and YNFKEQ. CDR3 protein: CASSQGERYNEQFF. The CDR3 coding sequence is TGTGCCAGCAGCCAAGGGGAGCGGTACAATGAGCAGTTCTTC.

The V and J genes are TRBV13 and TRBJ2-3, with D possibly being TRBD1 (5 bases). The V gene lost 6 bases and the J gene lost 0 bases, with 10 bases spanning the gap. Germline CDR1 is PRHDT and CDR2 is FYEKMQ (reference sequence). CDR3 length: 14 residues. DNA of the CDR3: TGTGCCAGCAGAGAACGACAGAGCACAGATACGCAGTATTTT. Translation: CASRERQSTDTQYF.

A word on this clone: The junction departs from the called germline gene at one end, perhaps through a read error. The CDR3 DNA is TGTGCCAGCAGTCGGACAGGGCCCGTCCCTAACTTC. Translating it yields CASSRTGPVPNF. The chain uses TRBV28 and TRBJ2-7, with TRBD1 matching 8 bases. There are 12 residues in the CDR3. Per germline, CDR1 MDHEN and CDR2 SYDVKM.

The chain combines TRBV30 with TRBJ2-1; 13 bases line up with TRBD2. The trim removed 2 bases at V and 7 bases at J, leaving 14 bases unmatched. Per the germline V gene, CDR1 is GTSNPN and CDR2 is SVGIG (reference sequence). CDR3 length equals 18 residues. As DNA, the CDR3 is TGTGCCTGGAGTTATGGTGGAACTAGCGGGAGGGCCGGAAATGAGCAGTTCTTC. This encodes CAWSYGGTSGRAGNEQFF. Combining the CDR3 with reference TRBV30 and TRBJ2-1 gives the whole variable domain SQTIHQWPATLVQPVGSPLSLECTVEGTSNPNLYWYRQAAGRGLQLLFYSVGIGQISSEVPQNLSASRPQDRQFILSSKKLLLSDSGFYLCAWSYGGTSGRAGNEQFFGPGTRLTVL.

Only a few counts were recorded for this clone. V gene TRBV6-5 combines with J gene TRBJ2-7; tentatively, D is TRBD1 (6 bases). CDR3 length: 14 residues. Germline loops: CDR1 MNHEY, CDR2 SVGAGI. V was cut by 2 bases and J by 2 bases, with 10 bases left in between. CDR3 sequence reads: CASSYIRGTYEQYF. The CDR3 region has the DNA TGTGCCAGCAGTTACATAAGGGGGACCTACGAGCAGTACTTC.

This clone has just a few counts. V usage is TRBV7-9 and J usage is TRBJ2-3; TRBD2 is a possible D gene (5 bases). Trimming pared 10 bases from V and 2 bases from J, leaving 19 bases between. Germline CDR1 reads SEHNR; CDR2 reads FQNEAQ (reference sequence). CDR3 length: 15 residues. The CDR3: CATQSGLGNTDTQYF. The DNA for the CDR3 is TGTGCCACCCAATCGGGGTTGGGGAACACAGATACGCAGTATTTT.

V and J are TRBV28 and TRBJ2-5; no firm D call. Germline lookup yields CDR1 MDHEN and CDR2 SYDVKM. This CDR3 contains 13 residues. V lost 3 bases and J lost 5, with 10 bases in between. In DNA form, the CDR3 reads TGTGCCAGCAGTTTGATAGGTAGTGAGACCCAGTACTTC. Amino acid sequence: CASSLIGSETQYF.

This clone has more than one count but fewer than ten. The gene calls are TRBV28 and TRBJ2-3; D is undetermined. Germline V gene data show CDR1 as MDHEN and CDR2 as SYDVKM. The V gene lost 3 bases and the J gene lost 0 bases, with 4 bases spanning the gap. CDR3 length: 13 residues. The CDR3 is CASSFGSTDTQYF. Written as DNA, the CDR3 is TGTGCCAGCAGTTTTGGAAGCACAGATACGCAGTATTTT. Together with reference TRBV28 and TRBJ2-3, the CDR3 gives the full variable domain: DVKVTQSSRYLVKRTGEKVFLECVQDMDHENMFWYRQDPGLGLRLIYFSYDVKMKEKGDIPEGYSVSREKKERFSLILESASTNQTSMYLCASSFGSTDTQYFGPGTRLTVL.

The CDR3 DNA is TGTGCCTGGAACGAGGGTTCATCTGGAAACACCATATATTTT. Residues: CAWNEGSSGNTIYF. The chain combines TRBV30 with TRBJ1-3; unclear D gene. The CDR3 totals 14 residues. V was shortened by 4 bases and J by 1 base, with 11 bases between the two germline ends. Germline-derived CDR1 and CDR2 are GTSNPN and SVGIG (reference sequence).

The gene calls are TRBV30 and TRBJ2-4; D gene unclear. This CDR3 comprises 10 residues. CDR1 is GTSNPN, CDR2 SVGIG, per germline (reference sequence). The V and J ends lost 5 bases and 8 bases respectively, with 7 bases between them. The CDR3 protein is CAWRRDIQYF. In DNA, the CDR3 is TGTGCCTGGCGCCGGGACATTCAGTACTTC.

This clone was seen a few times. J is TRBJ1-2 and V is TRBV6-4; D unclear. Germline lookup yields CDR1 MRHNA and CDR2 SNTAGT. Trimming pared 4 bases from V and 4 bases from J, leaving 19 bases between. CDR3 length: 16 residues. This chain's CDR3 is CASSGPWGPGSYGYTF. DNA for the CDR3: TGTGCCAGCAGTGGACCTTGGGGTCCCGGTAGCTATGGCTACACCTTC.

A note on this clone: This sample includes further DNA sequences coding for the same CDR3. The genes are TRBV5-1 and TRBJ2-5; TRBD2 might be the D (5 bases). The CDR3 has 13 residues. Germline V lookup: CDR1 SGHRS, CDR2 YFSETQ. Deletions cut 5 bases from V and 2 bases from J, with 10 bases between. This CDR3 is CASSPGNQETQYF. CDR3 nucleotides: TGCGCCAGCAGTCCGGGGAATCAAGAGACCCAGTACTTC.

This chain uses TRBV6-6 with TRBJ2-5; D is possibly TRBD1 (6 bases). The germline gives CDR1 MNHNY, CDR2 SVGAGI (reference sequence). CDR3 length: 13 residues. V lost 0 bases and J 4 bases, leaving 6 bases between the germline ends. CDR3 bases: TGTGCCAGCAGTTACTCGACAGGAGAGACCCAGTACTTC. It yields the protein CASSYSTGETQYF.

Regarding this clone: At the DNA level, this CDR3 is encoded by other sequences in the same sample as well. V is TRBV4-1 and J is TRBJ2-7; D remains unclear. Germline lookup yields CDR1 MGHRA and CDR2 YSYEKL. This CDR3 region has 13 residues. Trimming removed 1 base at V and 1 base at J, with 5 bases between. The CDR3: CASSQGSSYEQYF. CDR3 in DNA: TGCGCCAGCAGCCAAGGTAGTTCCTACGAGCAGTACTTC.

This clone was seen a few times. J is TRBJ1-1 and V is TRBV5-1; D remains unclear. The CDR3 sequence is 14 residues long. The germline V gene encodes CDR1 SGHRS and CDR2 YFSETQ. Trimming pared 4 bases from V and 0 bases from J, leaving 10 bases between. The DNA for the CDR3 is TGCGCCAGCAGCCTAAACCCTATGAACACTGAAGCTTTCTTT. The encoded protein is CASSLNPMNTEAFF.

V and J are TRBV30 and TRBJ2-1, with 11 bases identical to TRBD2. The junction had 8 bases not matched to a gene; V was cut back by 5 bases and J by 5 bases. Per the germline V gene, CDR1 is GTSNPN and CDR2 is SVGIG (reference sequence). CDR3 size: 15 residues. CDR3 in amino acids: CAWHPLAGENNEQFF. As DNA, the CDR3 is TGTGCCTGGCATCCACTAGCGGGAGAAAACAATGAGCAGTTCTTC.

CDR3 sequence reads: CASSLSGHEQYF. As DNA, the CDR3 is TGTGCCAGCAGCTTATCTGGCCACGAGCAGTACTTC. This chain joins TRBV7-9 and TRBJ2-7; D ambiguous. Germline V gene sequence: CDR1 SEHNR, CDR2 FQNEAQ (reference sequence). The CDR3 sequence is 12 residues long. Trimming cost V 2 bases and J 5 bases, with 7 bases left between them.

A few counts support this clone. The V call is TRBV28, the J call TRBJ1-4; D unresolved. CDR3 length: 16 residues. CDR1 MDHEN and CDR2 SYDVKM come from the germline V gene. V lost 7 bases to trimming and J lost 5 bases, with 20 bases between them. The CDR3 region is CASTASRGRWNEKLFF. Here the CDR3 DNA reads TGTGCCAGCACCGCCTCCCGCGGACGGTGGAATGAAAAACTGTTTTTT.

This clone was detected a few times. This chain connects TRBV10-2 to TRBJ1-1; no reliable D call. Germline V CDR1 and CDR2: WSHSY, SAAADI. Trimming took off 2 bases at V and 10 bases at J, with 14 bases between the two ends. This CDR3 is built from 13 residues. DNA for the CDR3: TGCGCCAGCAGTGAGCTGGAGGGCTTGGGAGCTTTCTTT. The encoded protein is CASSELEGLGAFF.